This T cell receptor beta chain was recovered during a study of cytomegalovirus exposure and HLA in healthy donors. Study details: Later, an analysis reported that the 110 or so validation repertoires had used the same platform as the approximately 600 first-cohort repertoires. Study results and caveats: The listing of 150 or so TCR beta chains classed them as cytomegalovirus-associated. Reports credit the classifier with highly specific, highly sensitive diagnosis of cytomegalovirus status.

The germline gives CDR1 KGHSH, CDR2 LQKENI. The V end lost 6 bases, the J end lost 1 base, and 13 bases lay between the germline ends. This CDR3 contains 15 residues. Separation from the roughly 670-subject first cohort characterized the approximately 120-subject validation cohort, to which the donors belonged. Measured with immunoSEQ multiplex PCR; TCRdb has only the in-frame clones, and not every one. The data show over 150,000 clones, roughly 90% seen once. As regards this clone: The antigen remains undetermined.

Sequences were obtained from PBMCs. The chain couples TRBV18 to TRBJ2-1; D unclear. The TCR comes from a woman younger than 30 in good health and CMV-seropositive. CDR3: CASSLSRVSYNEQFF. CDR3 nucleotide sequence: TGTGCCAGCTCGCTCTCTCGCGTTTCCTACAATGAGCAGTTCTTC.